The entry below gives a single T cell receptor beta chain sequence along with its context. Ten or more counts support this clone. Its specific antigen is unknown. With the read ending 3 residues before the CDR3 end, the germline J gene is used to fill in that end. Spanning cysteine to phenylalanine, the CDR3 consists of 14 amino acids. The DNA covers only part of the CDR3, 33 bases in frame from base 1. V trim: 4 bases; J trim: 7 bases; unmatched bases: 6. The germline V gene yields SNHLY for CDR1 and FYNNEI for CDR2. The data were obtained in a study of T cell clonality in common variable immunodeficiency (dated by TCRdb to the mid-2010s). The study at large found these results: Despite equal DNA input, controls averaged approximately 82,000 unique sequences per sample versus about 30,000 in CVID samples. According to the authors, finding the cause of the higher clonality in CVID would require sequencing the repertoires of T cell subpopulations. Healthy controls shared more TCRbeta clones with each other than CVID subjects shared among themselves (p < 0.0001). Correlations between repertoire features and clinical complications were limited by patient heterogeneity within the CVID cohort. CVID TCRbeta sequences reportedly showed fewer deletions and N-nucleotide insertions and lacked highly modified clones with 13 or more V deletions. Compared with healthy controls, CVID subjects showed increased TCRbeta clonality (t-test p = 0.018), a feature most characteristic of about a third of subjects.

For sequencing input, CVID and control samples contributed equivalent amounts of genomic DNA. For every sample, a 60 bp segment covering the rearranged TCRbeta CDR3 region was amplified and then sequenced. The immunoSEQ assay, a bias-corrected multiplex PCR with high-throughput sequencing, was employed for TCRbeta amplification. Concerning the study's data processing: Every unique nucleotide sequence counted as a clone and was annotated with V, D and J genes, copy number and frequency. Sequences were labeled productive if in frame, and non-productive if out of frame or containing stop codons. As previously described, clonality was calculated on the basis of Shannon's entropy. Mean CDR3 Kyte-Doolittle hydropathy was derived from the predicted amino acid sequences of productive clones. Hierarchical clustering of scaled V gene usage was performed with the R hclust function using Manhattan distance and complete linkage. Clone sharing by CDR3 amino acid sequence was assessed by resampling 12 repertoires per group over 100 rounds. The repertoires were screened for about 70 published EBV-specific TCRbeta sequences and 200 to 250 published CMV-specific TCRbeta sequences. A couple of CVID samples yielding fewer than 10,000 sequences were excluded from analysis, leaving 42 CVID repertoires. Here the immuneACCESS table is served through TCRdb, limited to in-frame sequences with V and J called. Missing clones are a known gap in these copies; in checked studies unresolved V genes cover under half, and the rest lacks a known reason. V and J calls and clone size are given by that table; D and trimming were obtained from the DNA. In this sample, more than 20,000 clones appear, none counted once only. Roughly 22% of the sample is taken by the ten largest.

Standard criteria, namely reduction of serum IgG, IgA and/or IgM below the normal range together with specific antibody deficiency, were applied for the diagnosis of CVID. There were 44 subjects in the CVID group (approximately 15 female and roughly 29 male), ranging in age from 9 to 64 years, with a mean age of roughly 40. Most of the CVID patients and most of the healthy controls were of Caucasian heritage. Replacement immunoglobulin therapy had been administered to all CVID subjects for at least one year at the time of study participation. No CVID subject was ill or taking immunomodulatory or immunosuppressive medication when blood was collected. Heparinized peripheral whole blood samples of about 4.5 to 8.5 ml were collected from each donor. TCRbeta CDR3 repertoires were sequenced from genomic DNA of adults with common variable immune deficiency (CVID) and healthy adult controls. Diluted blood was density-centrifuged over Hypaque 1077 or Ficoll-Paque to isolate peripheral blood mononuclear cells. Genomic DNA was obtained from unsorted mononuclear cells using either Qiagen column purification or a centrifugation-based method.

Sequenced input: peripheral blood mononuclear cells. The TCR sequence derives from a human donor with common variable immunodeficiency. Rearrangement joined TRBV2 to TRBJ2-3; 9 middle bases align to TRBD2. The CDR3 region has the sequence CASSGGGDINTQYF. The DNA read from the CDR3 is TGTGCCAGCAGTGGCGGGGGGGACATAAATACG.